The clone carrying this T cell receptor beta chain was recorded only once. The sample originates from a study of blood T cell repertoires in COVID-19. Looking at the study overall: COVID-19 samples, acute and convalescent, were from the United States, Italy and Spain.

The CDR3 totals 13 residues. In germline, CDR1 is SGHRS, CDR2 YFSETQ. The V end lost 0 bases, the J end lost 6 bases, and 10 bases lay between the germline ends. The protocol was immunoSEQ multiplex PCR, while the TCRdb copy is restricted to in-frame clones and leaves out a portion. Among about 24,000 clones listed, approximately 75% were seen once. The sequence derives from a man in his fifties with COVID-19, enrolled during active disease. The sample was peripheral blood. The chain is built from TRBV5-1 and TRBJ2-7, with a weak D call TRBD1 (6 bases). As DNA, the CDR3 is TGCGCCAGCAGCTTGGACAGGGTAGGCGAGCAGTACTTC. It is translated as CASSLDRVGEQYF.